The 15 T cell receptor beta chains below were found in one sample sequenced in a study of cytomegalovirus exposure and HLA in healthy donors. This PCR relied on a set of 60 Vbeta primers and 13 Jbeta primers. Measured with immunoSEQ multiplex PCR; TCRdb has only the in-frame clones, and not every one. The data show under 200,000 clones, 70% to 80% seen once. Sequenced material: PBMCs. These receptor sequences come from a young man in good health and CMV-seronegative.

The chain employs TRBV5-4 and TRBJ2-5; 11 bases fit TRBD1. The V and J ends lost 4 bases and 3 bases, in that order; junction bases with no gene match: 5. Germline values: CDR1 SGHNT, CDR2 YYREEE (reference sequence). This CDR3 region has 15 residues. The CDR3 is CASSDPGQGEETQYF. Written as DNA, the CDR3 is TGTGCCAGCAGCGATCCGGGACAGGGGGAAGAGACCCAGTACTTC.

The genes are TRBV28 and TRBJ1-4; TRBD1 matches 7 bases. Germline V gene data show CDR1 as MDHEN and CDR2 as SYDVKM. The CDR3 has 15 amino acids. V shed 2 bases, J shed 6 bases, and the junction held 6 bases outside the gene matches. CDR3 DNA: TGTGCCAGCAGTTTAGAGGGACAGTCCTATGAAAAACTGTTTTTT. It is translated as CASSLEGQSYEKLFF.

This clone was found a few times. V and J are TRBV7-2 and TRBJ2-1, with a possible D match to TRBD2 (5 bases). Per germline, CDR1 SGHTA and CDR2 FQGNSA. The ends were cut back, 5 bases at V and 10 bases at J, with 9 bases in the middle. The CDR3 runs to 11 residues. In nucleotides, the CDR3 is TGTGCCAGCAGCCGTAGGGAGGAGCAGTTCTTC. Protein: CASSRREEQFF. The entire variable domain, with the rest obtained from reference TRBV7-2 and TRBJ2-1, is as follows: GAGVSQSPSNKVTEKGKDVELRCDPISGHTALYWYRQSLGQGLEFLIYFQGNSAPDKSGLPSDRFSAERTGGSVSTLTIQRTQQEDSAVYLCASSRREEQFFGPGTRLTVL.

The rearrangement uses TRBV5-1 and TRBJ1-3; maybe TRBD1 (6 bases). Per germline, CDR1 SGHRS and CDR2 YFSETQ. V lost 0 bases and J 3 bases, leaving 10 bases between the germline ends. The CDR3 length is 15 residues. The CDR3 nucleotides are TGCGCCAGCAGCTTGGAGACAGGTATTGGAAACACCATATATTTT. Its translation: CASSLETGIGNTIYF.

J is TRBJ1-1 and V is TRBV5-6; 7 bases are a match to TRBD1. CDR3 length: 13 residues. After removal of 5 bases from V and 3 bases from J, the junction contained 4 bases not matched to a gene. The germline gives CDR1 SGHDT, CDR2 YYEEEE. Here the CDR3 reads CASSPGTDTEAFF. The CDR3 DNA reads TGTGCCAGCAGTCCCGGGACAGACACTGAAGCTTTCTTT.

This clone showed up just a few times. The V gene is TRBV6-6, the J gene TRBJ1-1, with 9 bases identical to TRBD1. V was pared by 6 bases and J by 6 bases, with 8 bases of the junction left unmatched. Germline V gives CDR1 MNHNY, CDR2 SVGAGI (reference sequence). This CDR3 region has 14 residues. The CDR3 DNA follows: TGTGCCAGCAGGCGCCGGGACAGGGAGTCTGAAGCTTTCTTT. Translating gives CASRRRDRESEAFF.

V gene TRBV7-6 combines with J gene TRBJ2-1; 13 bases line up with TRBD2. The germline V gene encodes CDR1 SGHVS and CDR2 FNYEAQ. The junction had 7 bases not matched to a gene; V was cut back by 5 bases and J by 9 bases. The CDR3 has 15 residues. CDR3 region: CASSSGLAGVGEQFF. The CDR3 coding sequence is TGTGCCAGCAGCAGCGGACTAGCGGGGGTTGGTGAGCAGTTCTTC.

This chain uses TRBV4-3 with TRBJ2-7, with 7 bases that match TRBD1. The germline gives CDR1 LGHNA, CDR2 YSLEER. The V gene end was trimmed by 4 bases and the J gene end by 3 bases; junction bases not matched to a gene: 6. The CDR3 loop spans 14 amino acids. The CDR3 here is CASSPIDRVYEQYF. CDR3 nucleotide sequence: TGCGCCAGCAGCCCCATTGACAGGGTCTACGAGCAGTACTTC.

This sequence joins TRBV7-3 and TRBJ1-3; D ambiguous. Germline V gene lookup returns CDR1 SGHTA and CDR2 FQGTGA. Trimming pared 2 bases from V and 0 bases from J, leaving 8 bases between. The CDR3 has 15 residues. The CDR3 spells CASSLWHNSGNTIYF. The CDR3 DNA reads as TGTGCCAGCAGCTTATGGCACAACTCTGGAAACACCATATATTTT.

This rearrangement joins TRBV5-1 to TRBJ1-1; D unclear. Trimming took off 4 bases at V and 2 bases at J, with 12 bases between the two ends. CDR1 SGHRS and CDR2 YFSETQ come from the germline V gene. The CDR3 consists of 14 residues. CDR3 DNA sequence: TGCGCCAGCAGCCCTCCCAACAGAAACACTGAAGCTTTCTTT. It yields the protein CASSPPNRNTEAFF.

This chain links TRBV28 with TRBJ2-5, with D maybe TRBD1 (5 bases). Germline V CDR1 and CDR2: MDHEN, SYDVKM. CDR3 length: 14 amino acids. With 6 bases removed from V and 5 bases from J, the gap between germline ends came to 16 bases. In DNA form, the CDR3 reads TGTGCCAGCAGCCCCCTGGGGCCCGGGGAGACCCAGTACTTC. Its translation: CASSPLGPGETQYF.

This sequence joins TRBV7-8 and TRBJ2-5, with 9 bases matching TRBD2. Unmatched junction bases numbered 14, after V lost 5 bases and J lost 4 bases. The CDR3 sequence is 17 residues long. Germline V gene data show CDR1 as SGHVS and CDR2 as FQNEAQ. Here the CDR3 DNA reads TGTGCCAGCAGCATACCTAGTAGCGGGGGTATTATAGAGACCCAGTACTTC. This translates into CASSIPSSGGIIETQYF.

Remarks on this clone: The same CDR3 arises from other DNA sequences in this sample as well. V gene TRBV5-1 combines with J gene TRBJ2-7, with TRBD1 identical over 9 bases. J was trimmed by 1 base and V by 2 bases; bases with no gene match: 1. CDR3 length: 14 residues. Germline V lookup: CDR1 SGHRS, CDR2 YFSETQ. The CDR3 DNA is TGCGCCAGCAGCTTCGGGACAGGGTCCTACGAGCAGTACTTC. Translating gives CASSFGTGSYEQYF.

This rearrangement joins TRBV18 to TRBJ1-2; TRBD1 matches at 7 bases. The CDR3 runs to 15 residues. J gave up 0 bases and V 3 bases, and 4 bases lay outside the gene matches. Germline V CDR1 and CDR2: KGHSH, LQKENI. The CDR3 is CASSPIQGPNYGYTF. The CDR3 region has the DNA TGTGCCAGCTCACCGATACAGGGGCCTAACTATGGCTACACCTTC.

This clone was recorded a few times. The chain uses TRBV10-3 and TRBJ2-1; 10 bases are a match to TRBD2. V lost 8 bases, J lost 5 bases, and 9 bases stayed unmatched. The CDR3 length is 15 residues. The germline gives CDR1 ENHRY, CDR2 SYGVKD. This CDR3 reads CAIARGTSANNEQFF. Written as DNA, the CDR3 is TGTGCCATCGCCCGAGGGACTAGCGCCAACAATGAGCAGTTCTTC.